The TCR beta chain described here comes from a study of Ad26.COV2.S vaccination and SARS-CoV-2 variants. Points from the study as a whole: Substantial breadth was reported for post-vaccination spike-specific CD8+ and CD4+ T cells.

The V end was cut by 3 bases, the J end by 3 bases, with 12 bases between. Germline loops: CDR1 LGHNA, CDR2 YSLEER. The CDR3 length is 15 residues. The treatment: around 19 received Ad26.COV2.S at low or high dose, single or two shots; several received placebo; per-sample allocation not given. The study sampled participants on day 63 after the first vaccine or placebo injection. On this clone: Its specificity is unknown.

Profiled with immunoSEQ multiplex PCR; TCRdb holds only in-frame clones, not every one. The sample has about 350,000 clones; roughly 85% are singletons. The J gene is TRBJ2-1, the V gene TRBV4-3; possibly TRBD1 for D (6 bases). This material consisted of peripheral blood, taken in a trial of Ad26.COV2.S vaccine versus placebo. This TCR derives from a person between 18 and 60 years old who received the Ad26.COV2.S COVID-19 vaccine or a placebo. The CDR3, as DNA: TGCGCCAGCAGCCAGGCCGGGACACTCTACAATGAGCAGTTCTTC. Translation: CASSQAGTLYNEQFF.